These 23 T cell receptor beta chains came from one sample sequenced in a study of human T cells and chemical hapten exposure. TCRdb used MiXCR to reprocess the RACE reads, holding one entry per CDR3 protein. The sample shows roughly 100,000 distinct CDR3 sequences, roughly a tenth of them seen only once. Documented time point: pre-sensitization, week 0. Treatment described: therapeutic diphenylcyclopropenone sensitization with weekly scalp DPC. The sample was whole blood, taken in connection with sensitization to the hapten diphenylcyclopropenone (DPC). Receptors originate from a woman between 55 and 75 years old with alopecia areata. Some clones in this sample may be carry-over from other donors' samples.

This chain uses TRBV28 with TRBJ2-1; D call uncertain. The germline V and J ends were trimmed by 3 bases and 1 base, with 10 bases remaining between them. CDR1 is MDHEN, CDR2 SYDVKM, per germline. The CDR3 consists of 15 residues. The CDR3 coding sequence is TGTGCCAGCAGTTTGTCGACACTTTCCTACAATGAGCAGTTCTTC. Protein product: CASSLSTLSYNEQFF.

This clonotype was counted between two and nine times. In DNA, the CDR3 is TGCGCCAGCGCCGATCCGAGCTCTGGAAACACCATATATTTT. Amino acid sequence: CASADPSSGNTIYF. J is TRBJ1-3 and V is TRBV5-1; D uncertain. The germline V and J ends were trimmed by 7 bases and 0 bases, with 11 bases remaining between them. Germline V gene lookup returns CDR1 SGHRS and CDR2 YFSETQ. CDR3 length: 14 residues. Filled out from reference TRBV5-1 and TRBJ1-3, the complete variable domain reads KAGVTQTPRYLIKTRGQQVTLSCSPISGHRSVSWYQQTPGQGLQFLFEYFSETQRNKGNFPGRFSGRQFSNSRSEMNVSTLELGDSALYLCASADPSSGNTIYFGEGSWLTVV.

At least ten counts were recorded for this clonotype. The chain carries TRBV29-1 and TRBJ2-3; 7 bases map to TRBD2. The V segment lost 7 bases and the J segment 5 bases; nucleotides outside the gene matches: 0. This CDR3 is 10 amino acids long. Germline loops: CDR1 SQVTM, CDR2 ANQGSEA. CDR3 nucleotide sequence: TGCAGCGGGGAGGGAGATACGCAGTATTTT. It specifies CSGEGDTQYF.

This clonotype turned up a few times. This chain links TRBV24-1 with TRBJ1-5; D is unclear. V was shortened by 0 bases and J by 6 bases, with 2 bases between the two germline ends. Per the germline V gene, CDR1 is KGHDR and CDR2 is SFDVKD. The CDR3 is made up of 12 amino acids. The CDR3 coding sequence is TGTGCCACCAGTGATTTGGGTCAGCCCCAGCATTTT. Amino acid sequence: CATSDLGQPQHF.

Points on this clonotype: This could be a read error, since a much larger clone is one nucleotide away. The chain has TRBV27 and TRBJ1-2, with 8 bases aligning to TRBD1. This CDR3 has 16 residues. The V gene end was trimmed by 5 bases and the J gene end by 4 bases; junction bases not matched to a gene: 12. Per germline, CDR1 MNHEY and CDR2 SMNVEV (reference sequence). The CDR3 nucleotides are TGTGCCAGCAGTCTCTCCGGGACAGGTACTAGCTATGGCTACACCTTC. Amino acids: CASSLSGTGTSYGYTF.

This rearrangement joins TRBV12-3 or TRBV12-4 to TRBJ1-6, with a possible D match to TRBD1 (6 bases). The V and J ends lost 5 bases and 7 bases respectively, with 12 bases between them. The CDR3 runs 14 residues. CDR3 region: CASSPTGPNSPLHF. CDR3 coding DNA: TGTGCCAGCAGTCCAACAGGGCCCAATTCACCCCTCCACTTT.

This clonotype has a count of ten or more. The V call is TRBV7-3, the J call TRBJ2-2; 8 nucleotides line up with TRBD1. V gave up 4 bases and J gave up 5 bases; unmatched junction bases: 6. The V gene's germline CDR1 is SGHTA and CDR2 FQGTGA. CDR3 length: 15 amino acids. CDR3 in amino acids: CASSSRTGRTGELFF. CDR3 in DNA: TGTGCCAGCAGCTCTCGGACAGGGCGGACCGGGGAGCTGTTTTTT.

This clonotype was seen repeatedly, ten times or more. The chain is built from TRBV20-1 and TRBJ2-7; possibly TRBD1 for D (5 bases). Germline-derived CDR1 and CDR2 are DFQATT and SNEGSKA (reference sequence). Trimming left V 6 bases short and J 2 bases short, with 17 bases between. This CDR3 contains 14 residues. As DNA, the CDR3 is TGCAGTGCCCGAAGGGGTCAGGGCCCCTACGAGCAGTACTTC. This gives the protein CSARRGQGPYEQYF.

The chain links TRBV30 to TRBJ1-1; the D gene is possibly TRBD1 (5 bases). CDR3 length equals 17 residues. Germline CDR1 reads GTSNPN; CDR2 reads SVGIG (reference sequence). Trimming pared 0 bases from V and 0 bases from J, leaving 17 bases between. This CDR3 is CAWSVFRLGRLNTEAFF. The CDR3 DNA reads TGTGCCTGGAGTGTATTTCGGCTGGGACGCTTGAACACTGAAGCTTTCTTT.

This clonotype appeared many times. The gene calls are TRBV7-3 and TRBJ1-6; no reliable D call. V shed 2 bases and J shed 10 bases, with 9 bases lying between them. The length of the CDR3 is 13 residues. Germline CDR1 SGHTA, CDR2 FQGTGA. CDR3 protein: CASSLLAGSPLHF. The DNA for the CDR3 is TGTGCCAGCAGCTTATTGGCCGGGTCACCCCTCCACTTT. Drawing the rest from reference TRBV7-3 and TRBJ1-6, the complete variable domain is GAGVSQTPSNKVTEKGKYVELRCDPISGHTALYWYRQSLGQGPEFLIYFQGTGAADDSGLPNDRFFAVRPEGSVSTLKIQRTERGDSAVYLCASSLLAGSPLHFGNGTRLTVT.

This clonotype has at least ten counts. The CDR3 DNA reads as TGTGCCAGCAGCTCCTTGGGACAGGGGCTGAACATTCAGTACTTC. Protein sequence: CASSSLGQGLNIQYF. The chain carries TRBV11-2 and TRBJ2-4; 10 bases are a match to TRBD1. Germline CDR1 reads SGHAT; CDR2 reads FQNNGV. There are 15 residues in the CDR3. V dropped 4 bases and J dropped 7; count of bases not matched to a gene: 7. The whole variable domain, filled in from reference TRBV11-2 and TRBJ2-4, reads EAGVAQSPRYKIIEKRQSVAFWCNPISGHATLYWYQQILGQGPKLLIQFQNNGVVDDSQLPKDRFSAERLKGVDSTLKIQPAKLEDSAVYLCASSSLGQGLNIQYFGAGTRLSVL.

CDR3 sequence (DNA): TGTGCCAGCAGTTTAAGAGGGAGGGATTCACCCCTCCACTTT. Protein sequence: CASSLRGRDSPLHF. The chain has TRBV27 and TRBJ1-6; D remains unclear. V was cut by 2 bases and J by 8 bases, with 10 bases left in between. Germline V gene lookup returns CDR1 MNHEY and CDR2 SMNVEV (reference sequence). This CDR3 is 14 amino acids long.

This clonotype was found many times. This sequence joins TRBV6-5 and TRBJ2-7; no clear D. Germline CDR1 reads MNHEY; CDR2 reads SVGAGI. This CDR3 has 14 residues. Trimming pared 0 bases from V and 3 bases from J, leaving 9 bases between. This CDR3 reads CASSYSSRNYEQYF. In DNA, the CDR3 is TGTGCCAGCAGTTACTCTTCCAGAAACTACGAGCAGTACTTC.

This clonotype was detected a few times. This chain connects TRBV2 to TRBJ1-1; D is uncertain. V was shortened by 3 bases and J by 8 bases, with 4 bases between the two germline ends. CDR1 SNHLY and CDR2 FYNNEI come from the germline V gene. This CDR3 has 10 amino acids. The chain's CDR3 is CASSEDEAFF. The DNA for the CDR3 is TGTGCCAGCAGTGAGGACGAAGCTTTCTTT. Filled out from reference TRBV2 and TRBJ1-1, the complete variable domain reads EPEVTQTPSHQVTQMGQEVILRCVPISNHLYFYWYRQILGQKVEFLVSFYNNEISEKSEIFDDQFSVERPDGSNFTLKIRSTKLEDSAMYFCASSEDEAFFGQGTRLTVV.

This clonotype came up many times. This chain joins TRBV6-1 and TRBJ2-6; 7 bases match TRBD1. Germline CDR1 reads MNHNS; CDR2 reads SASEGT. The CDR3 is 16 residues long. J was trimmed by 1 base and V by 8 bases; bases with no gene match: 8. DNA for the CDR3: TGTGCCAGCTGGCACAGGGGTGGGTCTGGGGCCAACGTCCTGACTTTC. Amino acids: CASWHRGGSGANVLTF.

V is TRBV9 and J is TRBJ2-7; 8 bases line up with TRBD1. Germline V gene sequence: CDR1 SGDLS, CDR2 YYNGEE. The CDR3 has 16 amino acids. The V gene end was trimmed by 0 bases and the J gene end by 2 bases; junction bases not matched to a gene: 7. The CDR3 DNA follows: TGTGCCAGCAGCGTAGAGGGGACAGGCGGCGCCTACGAGCAGTACTTC. This translates into CASSVEGTGGAYEQYF.

About this clonotype: No conserved phenylalanine or tryptophan is present at the end of the CDR3, so a read error is the likely explanation. The CDR3 loop reads CASSLMGRGDKETQYL. The CDR3 DNA is TGTGCCAGCAGTTTAATGGGGCGGGGGGACAAAGAGACCCAGTACCTC. The rearrangement links TRBV12-3 or TRBV12-4 to TRBJ2-5; 8 bases are a match to TRBD2. The CDR3 covers 16 residues. V dropped 2 bases and J dropped 3; count of bases not matched to a gene: 8.

This clonotype was seen many times. This sequence joins TRBV20-1 and TRBJ2-5; D ambiguous. Germline CDR1 and CDR2: DFQATT and SNEGSKA (reference sequence). With 6 bases removed from V and 3 bases from J, the gap between germline ends came to 14 bases. There are 13 residues in the CDR3. The CDR3 loop reads CSAPLGGEETQYF. The CDR3, as DNA: TGCAGTGCCCCCCTAGGTGGGGAAGAGACCCAGTACTTC.

This clonotype was counted ten times or more. The V call is TRBV5-1, the J call TRBJ2-1; the match to TRBD1 covers 8 bases. With 0 bases clipped from V and 9 bases from J, the junction kept 8 bases outside the gene matches. The CDR3 loop spans 15 amino acids. CDR1 is SGHRS and CDR2 is YFSETQ in the germline V gene. This CDR3 reads CASSLAGTGLGEQFF. As DNA, the CDR3 is TGCGCCAGCAGCTTGGCAGGGACAGGCCTAGGTGAGCAGTTCTTC.

This clonotype was detected ten times or more. DNA of the CDR3: TGCAGTGTCGACAGGGCCGATACGCAGTATTTT. Its protein product is CSVDRADTQYF. The chain links TRBV20-1 to TRBJ2-3; the match to TRBD1 covers 7 bases. The V gene's germline CDR1 is DFQATT and CDR2 SNEGSKA (reference sequence). The trim removed 7 bases at V and 6 bases at J, leaving 4 bases unmatched. The CDR3 runs to 11 residues.

This clonotype was detected only a few times. The V call is TRBV19, the J call TRBJ2-5; no clear D gene. V was cut by 3 bases and J by 3 bases, with 8 bases left in between. The germline CDR1 and CDR2 sequences are LNHDA and SQIVND (reference sequence). The length of the CDR3 is 13 residues. CDR3 sequence: CASSIRVEETQYF. The CDR3 bases are TGTGCCAGTAGTATTAGGGTCGAAGAGACCCAGTACTTC.

This rearrangement joins TRBV18 to TRBJ2-7; 8 positions match TRBD1. The CDR3 consists of 18 residues. V lost 2 bases and J lost 0; bases outside the gene matches: 12. The germline CDR1 and CDR2 sequences are KGHSH and LQKENI. CDR3: CASSPGFGDRNPSYEQYF. In DNA, the CDR3 is TGTGCCAGCTCACCAGGGTTTGGGGACAGGAACCCCTCCTACGAGCAGTACTTC. Looking up the rest from reference TRBV18 and TRBJ2-7 gives the full variable domain: NAGVMQNPRHLVRRRGQEARLRCSPMKGHSHVYWYRQLPEEGLKFMVYLQKENIIDESGMPKERFSAEFPKEGPSILRIQQVVRGDSAAYFCASSPGFGDRNPSYEQYFGPGTRLTVT.

This clonotype was seen ten or more times. The chain combines TRBV19 with TRBJ1-1, with TRBD1 identical over 9 bases. The V and J ends lost 4 bases and 6 bases, in that order; junction bases with no gene match: 3. The CDR3 covers 13 residues. The V gene's germline CDR1 is LNHDA and CDR2 SQIVND (reference sequence). CDR3 protein: CASSKGQGPEAFF. The CDR3 bases are TGTGCCAGTAGTAAGGGACAGGGCCCTGAAGCTTTCTTT.